This T cell receptor beta chain was identified in a study of T cell repertoires in cytomegalovirus infection. As for the study in general: Both CMV infection and a matching HLA type were indicated by public TCR beta signatures. The study, taken as a whole, reports: Cumulative frequency (of public TCR beta family members) identified carriers of CMV plus the relevant HLA. HLA-C-restricted TCR beta clonotypes specific for CMV led the ex vivo response.

V shed 6 bases, J shed 4 bases, and the junction held 9 bases outside the gene matches. The length of the CDR3 is 16 residues. From germline, CDR1 is LNHDA and CDR2 SQIVND (reference sequence). TCRdb processed the reads anew with MiXCR; each CDR3 protein has one entry. The table has about 60,000 distinct CDR3 sequences, approximately 36% seen once. This clonotype was found a few times. Its antigen is not identified. This sequence originates from a human donor in good health (CMV status not recorded). Some clones in this sample may be carry-over from other donors' samples. The chain is built from TRBV19 and TRBJ2-1, with 10 nucleotides matching TRBD1. The sample comprised PBMCs, sequenced either directly or after in vitro stimulation (not recorded which). CDR3 amino acids: CASRTLRTGGYNEQFF. CDR3 in DNA: TGTGCCAGTAGGACATTGAGGACAGGGGGGTACAATGAGCAGTTCTTC.